The 18 T cell receptor beta chains below were found in one sample sequenced in a study of CD8 T cells in ankylosing spondylitis. TCRdb ran MiXCR on the 5' RACE reads and lists one entry per CDR3 protein. The table has about 170,000 distinct CDR3 sequences, about a sixth seen once; the top ten hold 7.8%. Sequenced sample: blood, either unsorted or a sorted T cell fraction (not recorded which). These receptor sequences come from a male donor with ankylosing spondylitis or in good health (not recorded which).

This clonotype has a handful of counts. A read error may explain this, as a much larger clone is one base away. The chain is built from TRBV12-3 or TRBV12-4 and TRBJ2-1; 10 bases are shared with TRBD2. The CDR3 sequence is 16 residues long. In nucleotides, the CDR3 is TGTGCCATCAGTTTACGGCCTAGCGGGAGTTGGAATGAGCAGTTCTTC. It encodes CAISLRPSGSWNEQFF.

In its sample, this clonotype was seen a few times. The chain joins TRBV29-1 to TRBJ2-1; the D gene could be TRBD1 or TRBD2 (6 bases each). CDR1 SQVTM and CDR2 ANQGSEA come from the germline V gene. The CDR3 totals 13 residues. The V gene lost 7 bases and the J gene lost 3 bases, with 13 bases spanning the gap. The CDR3 sequence: CSGSGASYNEQFF. CDR3 bases: TGCAGCGGCTCGGGGGCGAGCTACAATGAGCAGTTCTTC.

The table lists this clonotype with a few counts. A much bigger clone sits one base away, suggesting this may be a read error. The gene calls are TRBV5-1 and TRBJ1-1, with no clear D. V was pared by 3 bases and J by 2 bases, with 5 bases between. Germline values: CDR1 SGHRS, CDR2 YFSETQ. There are 12 residues in the CDR3. DNA for the CDR3: TGCGCCAGCAGCTCGGGAAACACTGAAGCTTTCTTT. Translating it yields CASSSGNTEAFF.

This clonotype was observed at least ten times. The chain is built from TRBV28 and TRBJ1-1; no clear D gene. Germline CDR1 MDHEN, CDR2 SYDVKM. This CDR3 spans 11 amino acids. Trimming took off 9 bases at V and 0 bases at J, with 5 bases between the two ends. CDR3 loop: CASRVNTEAFF. In nucleotides, the CDR3 is TGTGCCAGTCGAGTGAACACTGAAGCTTTCTTT.

This clonotype was picked up many times. This sequence joins TRBV29-1 and TRBJ2-7; D remains ambiguous. Per the germline V gene, CDR1 is SQVTM and CDR2 is ANQGSEA. Trimming cost V 4 bases and J 2 bases, with 12 bases left between them. The CDR3 covers 13 residues. CDR3 region: CSVVYSSAYEQYF. CDR3 DNA sequence: TGCAGCGTTGTTTACAGTTCAGCCTACGAGCAGTACTTC.

This sequence joins TRBV20-1 and TRBJ2-2, with D hard to call. V was trimmed by 3 bases and J by 1 base, leaving 18 bases between them. Germline CDR1 and CDR2: DFQATT and SNEGSKA (reference sequence). The CDR3 spans 17 residues. DNA of the CDR3: TGCAGTGCTAGTACGGTTGGCACCGTTTTGAACACCGGGGAGCTGTTTTTT. Residues: CSASTVGTVLNTGELFF.

The chain joins TRBV18 to TRBJ2-7, with a possible D match to TRBD2 (5 bases). Germline-derived CDR1 and CDR2 are KGHSH and LQKENI. Between the trimmed V and J ends, which lost 2 bases and 4 bases, there was a span of 15 bases. The CDR3 contains 15 residues. CDR3 in amino acids: CASSPASGFQYEQYF. The CDR3 DNA follows: TGTGCCAGCTCACCAGCTTCGGGGTTTCAATACGAGCAGTACTTC.

In this sample, this clonotype turned up a few times. The genes are TRBV24-1 and TRBJ2-1; TRBD2 matches 8 bases. Germline lookup yields CDR1 KGHDR and CDR2 SFDVKD. J gave up 2 bases and V 1 base, and 3 bases lay outside the gene matches. This CDR3 spans 16 amino acids. In DNA, the CDR3 is TGTGCCACCAGTGATTTTAGCGGGAACACCTACAATGAGCAGTTCTTC. Protein product: CATSDFSGNTYNEQFF.

This clonotype appeared many times. V is TRBV3-1 and J is TRBJ2-5; D unclear. Trimming stripped 1 base from V and 7 bases from J, with 4 bases between. This CDR3 contains 11 residues. Germline CDR1 and CDR2: LGHDT and YNNKEL (reference sequence). The CDR3 protein is CASSQGVTQYF. Here the CDR3 DNA reads TGTGCCAGCAGCCAAGGGGTGACCCAGTACTTC.

J is TRBJ1-4 and V is TRBV28, with D perhaps TRBD1 (6 bases). The CDR3 extends over 15 amino acids. Germline V CDR1 and CDR2: MDHEN, SYDVKM. Trimming stripped 5 bases from V and 6 bases from J, with 16 bases between. The DNA of the CDR3 is TGTGCCAGCAGTCAACCCGGGGGGCTGGATGAAAAACTGTTTTTT. It specifies CASSQPGGLDEKLFF.

This clonotype was counted many times. This chain uses TRBV20-1 with TRBJ2-7, with 7 bases identical to TRBD1. Germline V gives CDR1 DFQATT, CDR2 SNEGSKA (reference sequence). With 6 bases clipped from V and 7 bases from J, the junction kept 12 bases outside the gene matches. CDR3 size: 13 residues. The chain's CDR3 is CSAGQSWTGEQYF. DNA for the CDR3: TGCAGTGCGGGACAGTCCTGGACTGGTGAGCAGTACTTC.

This clonotype showed up many times. This sequence joins TRBV20-1 and TRBJ2-1, with 13 bases fitting TRBD2. Per the germline V gene, CDR1 is DFQATT and CDR2 is SNEGSKA (reference sequence). Trimming took 6 bases from V and 5 from J; bases not matched to a gene: 1. CDR3 length equals 13 residues. The CDR3 DNA sequence: TGCAGTGCCGGGACTAGCGGGAACAATGAGCAGTTCTTC. This translates into CSAGTSGNNEQFF.

The rearrangement links TRBV28 to TRBJ1-1, with 8 bases aligning to TRBD1. V lost 4 bases and J lost 3; bases outside the gene matches: 7. The CDR3 runs 15 residues. CDR1 is MDHEN, CDR2 SYDVKM, per germline. DNA for the CDR3: TGTGCCAGCAGTTCCGCAGGGGGCGCTTACACTGAAGCTTTCTTT. It codes for CASSSAGGAYTEAFF.

This clonotype was seen many times. V and J are TRBV24-1 and TRBJ2-5; no firm D call. V was cut by 4 bases and J by 8 bases, with 10 bases left in between. CDR1 is KGHDR, CDR2 SFDVKD, per germline. The CDR3 is 12 amino acids. CDR3 sequence (DNA): TGTGCCACCAGTGAACCGCTGAGTACCCAGTACTTC. Amino acid sequence: CATSEPLSTQYF.

This clonotype was seen more than once but under ten times. V gene TRBV29-1 combines with J gene TRBJ2-5; 7 positions match TRBD1. V dropped 7 bases and J dropped 4; count of bases not matched to a gene: 6. The CDR3 extends over 12 amino acids. CDR1 and CDR2 (germline): SQVTM, ANQGSEA. This CDR3 is CSDRQGTETQYF. As DNA, the CDR3 is TGCAGCGACCGACAGGGCACAGAGACCCAGTACTTC.

The table lists this clonotype with a few counts. DNA for the CDR3: TGTGCCAGCAGTTCAGGAGGAGTCTCTACGCAGTATTTT. It encodes CASSSGGVSTQYF. This chain joins TRBV6-5 and TRBJ2-3, with D possibly TRBD2 on 5 matching bases. CDR3 size: 13 residues. The germline V gene has CDR1 MNHEY and CDR2 SVGAGI. Trimming pared 4 bases from V and 8 bases from J, leaving 13 bases between.

This clonotype was detected ten times or more. The J gene is TRBJ2-3, the V gene TRBV20-1; TRBD2 matches 10 bases. With 6 bases clipped from V and 6 bases from J, the junction kept 6 bases outside the gene matches. CDR1 DFQATT and CDR2 SNEGSKA come from the germline V gene (reference sequence). The CDR3 is 13 amino acids. The CDR3 DNA follows: TGCAGTGCCGCTAGCGGGAGTGGGGATACGCAGTATTTT. It translates to CSAASGSGDTQYF.

This clonotype was picked up a small number of times. The chain combines TRBV18 with TRBJ1-1; maybe TRBD1 (6 bases). Trimming pared 1 base from V and 5 bases from J, leaving 8 bases between. CDR1 and CDR2 from the germline V gene are KGHSH and LQKENI. The CDR3 is 13 amino acids. For the CDR3, the DNA is TGTGCCAGCTCACCACAGGGGGTAACTGAAGCTTTCTTT. Translating it yields CASSPQGVTEAFF. The entire variable domain, with the rest obtained from reference TRBV18 and TRBJ1-1, is as follows: NAGVMQNPRHLVRRRGQEARLRCSPMKGHSHVYWYRQLPEEGLKFMVYLQKENIIDESGMPKERFSAEFPKEGPSILRIQQVVRGDSAAYFCASSPQGVTEAFFGQGTRLTVV.